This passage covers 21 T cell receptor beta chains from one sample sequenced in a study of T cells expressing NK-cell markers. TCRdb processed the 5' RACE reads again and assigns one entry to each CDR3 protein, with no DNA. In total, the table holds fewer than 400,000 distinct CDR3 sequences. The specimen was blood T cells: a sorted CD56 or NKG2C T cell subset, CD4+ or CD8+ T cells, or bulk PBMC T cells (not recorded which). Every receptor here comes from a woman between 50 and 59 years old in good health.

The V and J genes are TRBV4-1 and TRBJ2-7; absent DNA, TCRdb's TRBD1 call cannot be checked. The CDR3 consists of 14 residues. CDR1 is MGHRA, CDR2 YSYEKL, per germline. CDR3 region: CASSQYDRDYEQYF.

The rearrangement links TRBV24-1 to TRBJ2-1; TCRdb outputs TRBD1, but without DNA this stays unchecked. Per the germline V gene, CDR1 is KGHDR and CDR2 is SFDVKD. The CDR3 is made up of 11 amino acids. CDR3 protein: CATGQQGRQFF.

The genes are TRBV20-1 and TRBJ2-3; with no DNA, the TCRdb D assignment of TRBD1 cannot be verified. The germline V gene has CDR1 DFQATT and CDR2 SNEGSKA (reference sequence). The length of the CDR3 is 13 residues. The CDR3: CSARRGVLDTQYF.

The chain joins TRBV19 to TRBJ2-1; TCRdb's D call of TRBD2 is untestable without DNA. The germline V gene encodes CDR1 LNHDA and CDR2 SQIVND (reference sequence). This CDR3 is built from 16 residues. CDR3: CASNPSGGSSYNEQFF.

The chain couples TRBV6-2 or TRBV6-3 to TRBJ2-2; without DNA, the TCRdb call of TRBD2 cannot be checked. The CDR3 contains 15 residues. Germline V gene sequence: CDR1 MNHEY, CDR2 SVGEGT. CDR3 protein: CAAARSAGGGRELFF.

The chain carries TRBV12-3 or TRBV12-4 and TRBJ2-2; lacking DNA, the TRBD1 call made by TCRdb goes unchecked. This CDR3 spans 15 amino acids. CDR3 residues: CASTGTGASTGELFF.

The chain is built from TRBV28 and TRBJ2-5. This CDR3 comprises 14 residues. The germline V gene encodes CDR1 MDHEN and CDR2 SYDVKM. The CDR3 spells CASSLAEPQETQYF. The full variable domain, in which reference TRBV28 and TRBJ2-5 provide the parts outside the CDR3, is DVKVTQSSRYLVKRTGEKVFLECVQDMDHENMFWYRQDPGLGLRLIYFSYDVKMKEKGDIPEGYSVSREKKERFSLILESASTNQTSMYLCASSLAEPQETQYFGPGTRLLVL.

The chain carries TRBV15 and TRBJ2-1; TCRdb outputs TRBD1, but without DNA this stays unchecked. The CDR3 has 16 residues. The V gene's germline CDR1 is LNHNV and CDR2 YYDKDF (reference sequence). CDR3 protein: CATSRDRGAGFDEQFF.

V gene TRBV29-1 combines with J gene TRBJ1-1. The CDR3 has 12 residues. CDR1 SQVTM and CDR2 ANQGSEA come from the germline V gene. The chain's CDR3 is CSTKQENTEAFF. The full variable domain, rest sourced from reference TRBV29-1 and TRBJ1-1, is SAVISQKPSRDICQRGTSLTIQCQVDSQVTMMFWYRQQPGQSLTLIATANQGSEATYESGFVIDKFPISRPNLTFSTLTVSNMSPEDSSIYLCSTKQENTEAFFGQGTRLTVV.

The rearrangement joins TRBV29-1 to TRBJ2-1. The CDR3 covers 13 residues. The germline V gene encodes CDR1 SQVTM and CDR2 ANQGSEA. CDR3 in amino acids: CSTSKSSYNEQFF.

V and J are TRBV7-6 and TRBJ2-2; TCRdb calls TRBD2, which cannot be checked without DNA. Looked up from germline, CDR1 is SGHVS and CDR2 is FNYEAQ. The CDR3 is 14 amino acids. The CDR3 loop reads CASSLVPLTGELFF.

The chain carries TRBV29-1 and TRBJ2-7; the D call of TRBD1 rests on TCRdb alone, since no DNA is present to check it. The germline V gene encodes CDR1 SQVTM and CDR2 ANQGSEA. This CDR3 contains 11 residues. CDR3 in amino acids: CSVGGPVEQYF.

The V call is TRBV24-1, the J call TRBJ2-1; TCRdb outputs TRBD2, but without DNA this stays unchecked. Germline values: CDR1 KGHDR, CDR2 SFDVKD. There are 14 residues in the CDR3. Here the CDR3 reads CATETSGRHNEQFF.

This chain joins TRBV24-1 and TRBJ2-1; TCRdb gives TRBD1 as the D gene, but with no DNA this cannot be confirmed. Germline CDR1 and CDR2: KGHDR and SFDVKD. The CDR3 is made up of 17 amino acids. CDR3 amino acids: CATSGTPGEISYNEQFF.

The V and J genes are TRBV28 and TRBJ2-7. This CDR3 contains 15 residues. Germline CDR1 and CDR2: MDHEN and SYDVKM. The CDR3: CASSPTWSRSYEQYF.

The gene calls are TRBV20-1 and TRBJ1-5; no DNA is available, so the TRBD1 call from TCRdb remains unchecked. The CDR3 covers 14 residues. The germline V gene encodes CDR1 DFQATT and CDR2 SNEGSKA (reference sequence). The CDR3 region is CSATGGGVNQPQHF.

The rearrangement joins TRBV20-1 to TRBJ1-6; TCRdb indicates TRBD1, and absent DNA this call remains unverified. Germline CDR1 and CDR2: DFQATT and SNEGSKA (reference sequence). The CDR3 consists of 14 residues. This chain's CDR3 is CSARVEQGTSPLHF.

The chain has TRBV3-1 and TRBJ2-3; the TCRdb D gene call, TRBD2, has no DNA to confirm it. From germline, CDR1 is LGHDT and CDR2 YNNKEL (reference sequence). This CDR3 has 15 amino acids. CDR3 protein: CASSQREWDTDTQYF.

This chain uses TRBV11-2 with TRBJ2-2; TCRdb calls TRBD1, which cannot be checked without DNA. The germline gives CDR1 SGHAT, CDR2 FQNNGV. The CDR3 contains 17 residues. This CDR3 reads CASSLGHRDSPTGELFF.

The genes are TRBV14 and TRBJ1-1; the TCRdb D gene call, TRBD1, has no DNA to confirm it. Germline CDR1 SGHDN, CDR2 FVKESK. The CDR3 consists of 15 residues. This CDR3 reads CASSRKYRGHTEAFF.

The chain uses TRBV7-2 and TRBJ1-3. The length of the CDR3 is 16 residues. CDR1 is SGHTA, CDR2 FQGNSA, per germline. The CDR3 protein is CASSLTSAGSGNTIYF.